This T cell receptor (beta chain) was found in a study of Ad26.COV2.S vaccination and SARS-CoV-2 variants. General study findings and limits: In vaccinated individuals, spike-specific CD8+ and CD4+ T cell responses reportedly displayed substantial breadth.

This table comes from immunoSEQ multiplex PCR, and its TCRdb copy is limited to in-frame clones, with some not included. The table records about 680,000 clones, around 92% of them present only once. This clone was seen only once. Its specificity is unknown. At the DNA level, this CDR3 is encoded by other sequences in the same sample as well. The germline CDR1 and CDR2 sequences are SGHDT and YYEEEE. The CDR3 is 13 amino acids. V lost 2 bases to trimming and J lost 2 bases, with 5 bases between them. Treatment defined: over 15 received Ad26.COV2.S at low or high dose, single or two shots; roughly five received placebo; per-sample allocation not given. The investigators took samples on day 63 after the first vaccine or placebo injection.

The TCR sequence derives from a person aged 18 to 59 who received the Ad26.COV2.S COVID-19 vaccine or a placebo. Sequencing was performed on peripheral blood, taken in a trial of Ad26.COV2.S vaccine versus placebo. V usage is TRBV5-6 and J usage is TRBJ1-5; D is undetermined. The DNA of the CDR3 is TGTGCCAGCAGCTTTGGAGGCAATCAGCCCCAGCATTTT. It translates to CASSFGGNQPQHF.